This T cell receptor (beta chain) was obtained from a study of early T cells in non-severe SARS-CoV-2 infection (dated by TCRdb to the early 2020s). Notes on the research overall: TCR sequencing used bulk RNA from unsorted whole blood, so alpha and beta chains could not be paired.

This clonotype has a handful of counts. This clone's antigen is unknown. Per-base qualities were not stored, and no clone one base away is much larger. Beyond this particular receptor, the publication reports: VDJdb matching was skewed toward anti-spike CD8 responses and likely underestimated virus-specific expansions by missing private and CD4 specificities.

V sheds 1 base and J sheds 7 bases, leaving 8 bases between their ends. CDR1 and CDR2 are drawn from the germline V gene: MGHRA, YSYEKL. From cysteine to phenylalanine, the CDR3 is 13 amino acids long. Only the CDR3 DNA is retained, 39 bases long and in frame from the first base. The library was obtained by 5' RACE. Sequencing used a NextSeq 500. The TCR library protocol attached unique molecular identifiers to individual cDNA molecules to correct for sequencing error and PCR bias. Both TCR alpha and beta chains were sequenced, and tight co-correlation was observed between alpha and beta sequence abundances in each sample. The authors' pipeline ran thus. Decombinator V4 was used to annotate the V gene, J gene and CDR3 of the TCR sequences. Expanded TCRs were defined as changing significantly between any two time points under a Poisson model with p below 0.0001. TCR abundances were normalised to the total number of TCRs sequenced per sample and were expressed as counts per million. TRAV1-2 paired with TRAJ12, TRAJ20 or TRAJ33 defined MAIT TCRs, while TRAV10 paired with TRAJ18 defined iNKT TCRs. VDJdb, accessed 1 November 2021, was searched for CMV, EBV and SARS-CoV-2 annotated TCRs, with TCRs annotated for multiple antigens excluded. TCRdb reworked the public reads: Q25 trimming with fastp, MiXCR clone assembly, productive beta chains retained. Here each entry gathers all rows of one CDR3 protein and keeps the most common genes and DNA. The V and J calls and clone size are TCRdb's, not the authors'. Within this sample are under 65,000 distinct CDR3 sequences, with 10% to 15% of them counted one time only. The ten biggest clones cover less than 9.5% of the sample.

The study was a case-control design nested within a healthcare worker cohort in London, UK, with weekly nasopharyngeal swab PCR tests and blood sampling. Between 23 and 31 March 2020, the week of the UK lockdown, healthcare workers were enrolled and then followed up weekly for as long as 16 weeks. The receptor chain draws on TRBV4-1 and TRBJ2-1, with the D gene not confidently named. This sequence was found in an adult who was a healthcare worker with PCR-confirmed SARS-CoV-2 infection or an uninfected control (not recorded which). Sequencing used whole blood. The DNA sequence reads TGCGCCAGCAGCCAAGTTATGCAAAATGAGCAGTTCTTC. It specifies CASSQVMQNEQFF.